A selection of T cell receptor beta chains follows, all from one sample in a study of CD8 T cells in ankylosing spondylitis. Each CDR3 protein is one row after TCRdb ran MiXCR on the 5' RACE reads. This table holds about 800,000 distinct CDR3 sequences, approximately 12% found once. Sequenced sample: blood, either unsorted or a sorted T cell fraction (not recorded which). These receptors were obtained from a male donor with ankylosing spondylitis. CDR3s include the opening cysteine and the closing phenylalanine or tryptophan. D genes are given only for firm matches.

V | D | CDR3
TRBV7-3 | . | CASSLIGRTDTQYF
TRBV30 | TRBD1 | CAWSGDSSTNTGELFF
TRBV6-1 | . | CASSRREDTEAFF
TRBV7-2 | . | CASRPMGLQDYGYTF
TRBV4-3 | . | CASSQVTGSNEQFF
TRBV28 | . | CASSWGRGLDEQYF
TRBV11-2 | TRBD2 | CASSLGLAGEFF
TRBV20-1 | . | CSATRSNGYGYTF
TRBV4-3 | . | CASSQDLWAGTDTQYF
TRBV14 | TRBD2 | CASRQIAGGFETQYF
TRBV5-1 | . | CASSSKPGGQEEQYF
TRBV12-3/TRBV12-4 | . | CASSWSGTYEQYF
TRBV6-5 | TRBD1 | CASSYLGQGGNYGYTF
TRBV7-9 | . | CASSLDVVSPLHF
TRBV11-1 | . | CASSYDRGTEAFF
TRBV5-1 | TRBD2 | CASSALAGVMNEQFF
TRBV7-2 | . | CASSQRLVAEQFF
TRBV5-5 | TRBD2 | CASSSPSGGNQETQYF
TRBV29-1 | TRBD2 | CSVKHAGGKETQYF
TRBV5-1 | TRBD1 | CASSLDGRGGSATEAFF